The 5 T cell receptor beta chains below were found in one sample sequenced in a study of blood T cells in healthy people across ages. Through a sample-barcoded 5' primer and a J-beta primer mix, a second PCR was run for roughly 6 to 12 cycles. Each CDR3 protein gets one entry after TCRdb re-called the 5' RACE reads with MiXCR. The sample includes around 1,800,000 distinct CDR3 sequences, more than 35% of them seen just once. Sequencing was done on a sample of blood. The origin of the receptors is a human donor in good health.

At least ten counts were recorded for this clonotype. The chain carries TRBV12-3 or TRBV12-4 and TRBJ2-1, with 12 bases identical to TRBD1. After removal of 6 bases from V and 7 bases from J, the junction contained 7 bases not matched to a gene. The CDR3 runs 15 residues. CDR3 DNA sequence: TGTGCCAGCAGCTTGATGGGACAGGGGGCAAATGAGCAGTTCTTC. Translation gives CASSLMGQGANEQFF.

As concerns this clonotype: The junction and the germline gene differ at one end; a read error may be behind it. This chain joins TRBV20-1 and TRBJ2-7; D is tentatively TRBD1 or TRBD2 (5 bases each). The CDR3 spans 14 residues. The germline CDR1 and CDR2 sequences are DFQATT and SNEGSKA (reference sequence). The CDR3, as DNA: TGCAGTGCAGCCTCCGGGACGGAATTTTACGGGCAGTACTTC. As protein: CSAASGTEFYGQYF.

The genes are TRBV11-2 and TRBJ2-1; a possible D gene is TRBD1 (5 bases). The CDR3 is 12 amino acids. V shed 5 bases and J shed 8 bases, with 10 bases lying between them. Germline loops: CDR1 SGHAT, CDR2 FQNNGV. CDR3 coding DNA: TGTGCCAGCAGCAAGAAGGGGTATGAGCAGTTCTTC. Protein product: CASSKKGYEQFF.

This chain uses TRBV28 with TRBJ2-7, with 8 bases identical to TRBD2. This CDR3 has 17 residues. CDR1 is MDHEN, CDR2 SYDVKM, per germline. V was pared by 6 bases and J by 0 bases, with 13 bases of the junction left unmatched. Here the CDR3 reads CASSPEGYSGVSYEQYF. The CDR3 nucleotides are TGTGCCAGCAGCCCGGAGGGGTATAGCGGGGTCTCCTACGAGCAGTACTTC. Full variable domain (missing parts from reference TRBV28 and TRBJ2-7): DVKVTQSSRYLVKRTGEKVFLECVQDMDHENMFWYRQDPGLGLRLIYFSYDVKMKEKGDIPEGYSVSREKKERFSLILESASTNQTSMYLCASSPEGYSGVSYEQYFGPGTRLTVT.

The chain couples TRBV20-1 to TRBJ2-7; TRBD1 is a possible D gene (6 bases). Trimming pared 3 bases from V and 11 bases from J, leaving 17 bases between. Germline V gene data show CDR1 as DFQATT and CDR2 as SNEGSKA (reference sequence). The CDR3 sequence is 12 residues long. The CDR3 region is CSASWGGTTEYF. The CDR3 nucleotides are TGCAGTGCTAGCTGGGGTGGGACAACGGAGTACTTC.